This T cell receptor beta chain originates from a study of blood T cell repertoires in COVID-19. At the level of the study: Samples taken during acute and convalescent COVID-19 were collected in the United States, Italy and Spain.

Germline V gene lookup returns CDR1 MNHEY and CDR2 SVGAGI. After removal of 2 bases from V and 5 bases from J, the junction contained 7 bases not matched to a gene. The CDR3 length is 15 residues. The table came from immunoSEQ multiplex PCR; TCRdb's copy has only in-frame clones and leaves some out. This table holds roughly 120,000 clones, over 60% found once. The clonotype originates from an elderly woman with acute or convalescent COVID-19. The chain combines TRBV6-5 with TRBJ1-2; 8 nucleotides match TRBD1. The sequenced sample consisted of peripheral blood. CDR3 sequence: CASSYTTGVGYGYTF. The CDR3 DNA reads as TGTGCCAGCAGTTACACGACAGGGGTTGGGTATGGCTACACCTTC.